This T cell receptor (beta chain) was retrieved from a study of T cells in Graves' hyperthyroidism and ophthalmopathy. TCR beta CDR3 regions were amplified from RNA. The study used the HTBI primer set for a first-round RT-PCR of the TCR CDR3. MiXCR, applied by TCRdb to the multiplex PCR reads, yields one record per CDR3 protein. The sample has roughly 150,000 distinct CDR3 sequences; over 7.5% are singletons. This clonotype was seen more than once but under ten times. At one boundary the junction diverges from the germline segment, which might be a read error. The CDR3 runs to 15 residues. Germline V gives CDR1 MDHEN, CDR2 SYDVKM.

The TCR was taken from a woman younger than 35 with Graves' hyperthyroidism that later progressed to Graves' ophthalmopathy. The sequencing input was blood. The chain links TRBV28 to TRBJ2-1, with TRBD2 matching 11 bases. The CDR3 is CASSLSLAGGHEVVF. CDR3 in DNA: TGTGCCAGCAGTTTATCCCTAGCGGGGGGCCATGAAGTTGTCTTC.